These 21 T cell receptor beta chains originate from one sample sequenced in a study of CD8+CD57+ T cells in acquired aplastic anemia. Researchers used genomic DNA as the template to profile TCR beta VDJ and CDR3. Using its own MiXCR run on the reads, TCRdb lists one record per CDR3 protein. The repertoire includes about 260,000 distinct CDR3 sequences, roughly 82% of them detected once, and 40% to 50% sits in the top ten. It was patients with CD8+CD57+ cell expansion by flow cytometry who were chosen for sequencing. The sequenced material came from sorted CD4+, CD8+, or CD8+CD57+ T cells (not recorded which) from PBMCs. Receptors originate from a human donor with aplastic anemia.

The rearrangement uses TRBV7-3 and TRBJ1-2; 8 nucleotides agree with TRBD1. The CDR3 runs 14 residues. V lost 5 bases to trimming and J lost 6 bases; unmatched junction nucleotides: 8. Germline V lookup: CDR1 SGHTA, CDR2 FQGTGA. In DNA, the CDR3 is TGTGCCAGCAGCCAGGGACAGGCTACCAATGGCTACACCTTC. Translating it yields CASSQGQATNGYTF.

The CDR3 nucleotides read TGCAGTGCTAGAGGGAGAGGGGCACAAGAGACCCAGTACTTC. Residues: CSARGRGAQETQYF. The chain links TRBV20-1 to TRBJ2-5; D could derive from TRBD1 or TRBD2 (5 bases each). Trimming pared 1 base from V and 2 bases from J, leaving 11 bases between. This CDR3 has 14 residues. Germline lookup yields CDR1 DFQATT and CDR2 SNEGSKA (reference sequence).

The gene calls are TRBV13 and TRBJ1-1; tentative D call: TRBD1 (5 bases). Germline V gives CDR1 PRHDT, CDR2 FYEKMQ (reference sequence). The V end lost 3 bases, the J end lost 2 bases, and 13 bases lay between the germline ends. The CDR3 has 15 residues. CDR3 residues: CASSFVGGLNTEAFF. Written as DNA, the CDR3 is TGTGCCAGCAGCTTTGTGGGGGGACTCAACACTGAAGCTTTCTTT.

The table lists this clonotype with a few counts. The chain couples TRBV7-8 to TRBJ1-1; the D gene is possibly TRBD1 (5 bases). The CDR3 is made up of 15 amino acids. Germline assignment: CDR1 SGHVS and CDR2 FQNEAQ. V lost 1 base and J 11 bases, leaving 20 bases between the germline ends. The CDR3 is CASSLELGPDTQAFF. In DNA, the CDR3 is TGTGCCAGCAGCTTAGAGCTGGGACCCGATACGCAGGCTTTCTTT.

This chain's CDR3 is CASSIRGYGYTF. CDR3 nucleotide sequence: TGTGCCAGCAGTATCAGGGGCTATGGCTACACCTTC. The chain carries TRBV7-2 and TRBJ1-2; the D gene is possibly TRBD1 (6 bases). This CDR3 comprises 12 residues. V was clipped by 6 bases and J by 4 bases, with 9 bases between them. Germline V lookup: CDR1 SGHTA, CDR2 FQGNSA.

Of note for this clonotype: The CDR3 does not end in the conserved phenylalanine or tryptophan, so this is likely a read error. This chain joins TRBV4-3 and TRBJ1-1; perhaps TRBD1 as D (6 bases). Germline CDR1 and CDR2: LGHNA and YSLEER. The CDR3 covers 14 residues. The CDR3 DNA follows: TGCGCCAGCGGCCAGAGGGGGAGGGTCACTGAAGCTTTCCTT. Encoded protein: CASGQRGRVTEAFL.

The chain is built from TRBV7-9 and TRBJ1-1; 7 bases are a match to TRBD1. The J segment lost 14 bases and the V segment lost 1 base, leaving 16 bases of the junction unmatched. Per germline, CDR1 SEHNR and CDR2 FQNEAQ (reference sequence). The CDR3 has 15 amino acids. Here the CDR3 DNA reads TGTGCCAGCAGCTTAGTGGTGACAGGGACCAATGAGCCGTTCTTT. Its protein is CASSLVVTGTNEPFF.

J is TRBJ1-2 and V is TRBV2, with 7 bases fitting TRBD1. The germline gives CDR1 SNHLY, CDR2 FYNNEI. This CDR3 contains 14 residues. Trimming cost V 6 bases and J 3 bases; bases outside gene matches: 7. CDR3 in amino acids: CASRGGQAYYGYTF. CDR3 nucleotides: TGTGCCAGCAGGGGTGGACAGGCATACTATGGCTACACCTTC.

The chain links TRBV5-2 to TRBJ2-7; the table's TRBD1 call for D was not verified on the DNA. TRBV5-2 has pseudogene status. The CDR3 loop spans 18 amino acids. The CDR3 nucleotides are TGTGCTAGCAACTTCCATCCAGACGGGACAGCCCTTTCCTACGAGCAGTACGTC. It yields the protein CASNFHPDGTALSYEQYV.

V is TRBV2 and J is TRBJ1-2, with TRBD1 matching 9 bases. Germline V gives CDR1 SNHLY, CDR2 FYNNEI. J gave up 7 bases and V 6 bases, and 24 bases lay outside the gene matches. The CDR3 extends over 19 amino acids. The CDR3 nucleotides read TGTGCCAGCAGCTTAGATGTGACAGGGGGGAAAGACCCGAGTCGTGGCTACACCTTC. Residues: CASSLDVTGGKDPSRGYTF.

The V gene is TRBV20-1, the J gene TRBJ1-2; D uncertain. From germline, CDR1 is DFQATT and CDR2 SNEGSKA (reference sequence). CDR3 length: 13 amino acids. Trimming took off 5 bases at V and 8 bases at J, with 18 bases between the two ends. The CDR3 DNA sequence: TGCAGTGCTCCCCGGTGGAACACTGAAGGCTACACCTTC. Protein product: CSAPRWNTEGYTF.

In the case of this clonotype: One junction end does not reproduce the germline sequence, and a read error may be involved. V usage is TRBV9 and J usage is TRBJ2-3; D possibly corresponds to TRBD2 (5 bases). Germline V lookup: CDR1 SGDLS, CDR2 YYNGEE. The CDR3 consists of 14 residues. The CDR3 DNA reads as TGTGCTAGCAGCGTAGCTGGCGGGCCCGCTACGGAGAATTTT. Its translation is CASSVAGGPATENF.

This clonotype came up a few times. Relative to the germline gene, one junction end is altered; a read error may explain this. The chain employs TRBV20-1 and TRBJ2-1; 13 bases are shared with TRBD2. The germline V gene has CDR1 DFQATT and CDR2 SNEGSKA (reference sequence). This CDR3 is built from 14 residues. The CDR3 loop reads CSASSWGLAGSLSF. Here the CDR3 DNA reads TGCAGTGCCAGTAGTTGGGGACTAGCGGGAAGTCTGTCCTTC.

This clonotype has more than one count but fewer than ten. The genes are TRBV19 and TRBJ1-4; D uncertain. The CDR3 runs 13 residues. The V gene's germline CDR1 is LNHDA and CDR2 SQIVND (reference sequence). Trimming cost V 1 base and J 3 bases, with 3 bases left between them. CDR3 DNA sequence: TGTGCCAGTAGTATAGGGGCTAATGAAAAACTGTTTTTT. It is translated as CASSIGANEKLFF.

The V and J genes are TRBV7-6 and TRBJ1-1; D perhaps matches TRBD1 (5 bases). This CDR3 region has 15 residues. Germline V lookup: CDR1 SGHVS, CDR2 FNYEAQ. Trimming cost V 0 bases and J 14 bases, with 22 bases left between them. The CDR3 loop reads CASSLAHGANNTQFF. CDR3 DNA sequence: TGTGCCAGCAGCTTAGCCCACGGGGCAAACAATACCCAGTTCTTT. The full variable domain, in which reference TRBV7-6 and TRBJ1-1 provide the parts outside the CDR3, is GAGVSQSPRYKVTKRGQDVALRCDPISGHVSLYWYRQALGQGPEFLTYFNYEAQQDKSGLPNDRFSAERPEGSISTLTIQRTEQRDSAMYRCASSLAHGANNTQFFGQGTRLTVV.

As concerns this clonotype: A clone one base away is much larger, so this may be a read error. This chain joins TRBV7-3 and TRBJ2-3; D may be TRBD2 (6 bases). CDR1 and CDR2 (germline): SGHTA, FQGTGA. CDR3 length equals 14 residues. In DNA, the CDR3 is TGTGCCAGCAGTTTTGGCGGGACTTGGGGAGAGACCCAGTTT. It specifies CASSFGGTWGETQF.

The chain employs TRBV11-3 and TRBJ2-7; maybe TRBD1 (6 bases). Trimming cost V 8 bases and J 5 bases, with 16 bases left between them. The CDR3 length is 13 residues. Germline loops: CDR1 SGHNT, CDR2 YENEEA. The DNA for the CDR3 is TGTGCCAGCGGCGTGGGGGCCTCGGACGAGCAGTACTTC. As protein: CASGVGASDEQYF.

V usage is TRBV10-2 and J usage is TRBJ2-2, with D possibly matching TRBD1 (5 bases). The CDR3 is made up of 14 amino acids. Germline assignment: CDR1 WSHSY and CDR2 SAAADI. The ends were cut back, 6 bases at V and 0 bases at J, with 8 bases in the middle. In DNA, the CDR3 is TGCGCCAGCAGGCAGGGAACGAACACCGGGGAGCTGTTTTTT. Translation: CASRQGTNTGELFF.

Turning to this clonotype: The CDR3 end shows no conserved phenylalanine or tryptophan, and so a read error is likely. The limits of the CDR3 on the DNA are not certain, so only TCRdb's listed CDR3 is given. The V call is TRBV2, the J call TRBJ1-1; the DNA was not compared with TRBD1, the D call given in the table. The CDR3 totals 15 residues, both ends included. Germline CDR1 reads SNHLY; CDR2 reads FYNNEI. The CDR3: CASGDGGTAKPDFCP.

The V call is TRBV11-2, the J call TRBJ2-5; D is ambiguous. Trimming left V 5 bases short and J 3 bases short, with 13 bases between. The germline gives CDR1 SGHAT, CDR2 FQNNGV. This CDR3 comprises 14 residues. CDR3 amino acids: CASSGNDQEETQYF. Here the CDR3 DNA reads TGTGCCAGCAGCGGAAACGACCAGGAAGAGACCCAGTACTTC. The full variable domain, completed using reference TRBV11-2 and TRBJ2-5, is EAGVAQSPRYKIIEKRQSVAFWCNPISGHATLYWYQQILGQGPKLLIQFQNNGVVDDSQLPKDRFSAERLKGVDSTLKIQPAKLEDSAVYLCASSGNDQEETQYFGPGTRLLVL.

The chain combines TRBV7-9 with TRBJ2-7; D not certain. Germline CDR1 and CDR2: SEHNR and FQNEAQ (reference sequence). V was shortened by 1 base and J by 2 bases, with 9 bases between the two germline ends. The CDR3 sequence is 14 residues long. The CDR3 DNA reads TGTGCCAGCAGCTTAGGGGCAGCCACCTACGAGCAGTACTTC. It encodes CASSLGAATYEQYF.